A single sample is the source of the 19 T cell receptor beta chains below, sequenced in a study of Ad26.COV2.S vaccination and SARS-CoV-2 variants. Here immunoSEQ multiplex PCR was the method, and the copy in TCRdb shows in-frame clones only, minus some. The table lists about 350,000 clones, approximately 85% of them singletons. Treatment meaning: 15 to 20 received Ad26.COV2.S at low or high dose, single or two shots; 5 received placebo; per-sample allocation not given. The samples date from day 63 after the first vaccine or placebo injection. Sequenced material: peripheral blood, taken in a trial of Ad26.COV2.S vaccine versus placebo. The receptors originated from a person aged 18 to 59 who received the Ad26.COV2.S COVID-19 vaccine or a placebo.

The chain joins TRBV28 to TRBJ1-2, with 11 bases matching TRBD1. CDR3 length: 15 residues. V trimming: 5 bases; J trimming: 3 bases; junction bases outside the gene matches: 5. Germline CDR1 reads MDHEN; CDR2 reads SYDVKM. The CDR3 spells CASSPGTGGHYGYTF. As DNA, the CDR3 is TGTGCCAGCAGTCCCGGGACAGGGGGACACTATGGCTACACCTTC.

This clone was found once. V is TRBV7-9 and J is TRBJ1-1; maybe TRBD1 (6 bases). V was trimmed by 2 bases and J by 6 bases, leaving 10 bases between them. The germline V gene has CDR1 SEHNR and CDR2 FQNEAQ (reference sequence). The CDR3 covers 13 residues. CDR3 coding DNA: TGTGCCAGCAGCTTAACAGGGATCCCTGAAGCTTTCTTT. This sequence encodes CASSLTGIPEAFF.

The chain has TRBV3-1 (or the pseudogene TRBV3-2) and TRBJ1-6; 9 bases line up with TRBD1. The CDR3 has 15 amino acids. With 0 bases clipped from V and 9 bases from J, the junction kept 3 bases outside the gene matches. Germline assignment: CDR1 LGHDT and CDR2 YNNKEL (reference sequence). The CDR3 bases are TGTGCCAGCAGCCAAGAGACAGGGGGTATTTCACCCCTCCACTTT. Its translation is CASSQETGGISPLHF.

The V gene is TRBV19, the J gene TRBJ1-1; D is perhaps TRBD1 (6 bases). Trimming removed 7 bases at V and 1 base at J, with 10 bases between. The germline V gene encodes CDR1 LNHDA and CDR2 SQIVND (reference sequence). CDR3 length equals 13 residues. The chain's CDR3 is CASNLDRNTEAFF. The CDR3 DNA reads as TGTGCCAGTAACCTGGACAGGAACACTGAAGCTTTCTTT.

The CDR3: CAIRVGTGDGYTF. CDR3 DNA: TGTGCCATCAGGGTCGGGACAGGAGATGGCTACACCTTC. The genes are TRBV10-3 and TRBJ1-2, with TRBD1 matching over 8 bases. With V trimmed by 6 bases and J by 6 bases, 6 bases remained unmatched. The CDR3 has 13 residues. CDR1 is ENHRY and CDR2 is SYGVKD in the germline V gene.

The chain has TRBV3-1 (or the pseudogene TRBV3-2) and TRBJ2-2, with 10 bases that match TRBD2. Germline V CDR1 and CDR2: LGHDT, YNNKEL (reference sequence). Trimming removed 2 bases from V and 6 bases from J; junction bases left unmatched: 6. The CDR3 length is 16 residues. For the CDR3, the DNA is TGTGCCAGCAGCCAACTCGGGACTAGCGATCCCGGGGAGCTGTTTTTT. Protein: CASSQLGTSDPGELFF.

This chain connects TRBV2 to TRBJ1-1, with 7 bases identical to TRBD1. The CDR3 has 14 amino acids. CDR1 is SNHLY and CDR2 is FYNNEI in the germline V gene. Losses at the gene ends were 3 bases for V and 5 bases for J; bases not matched to a gene: 6. The CDR3 is CASSETTGWTEAFF. The CDR3 region has the DNA TGTGCCAGCAGTGAGACGACAGGGTGGACTGAAGCTTTCTTT.

The chain recombines TRBV7-2 with TRBJ2-3; no clear D gene. Germline V gives CDR1 SGHTA, CDR2 FQGNSA. The CDR3 spans 13 residues. V gave up 4 bases and J gave up 4 bases, with 9 bases separating them. The CDR3 loop reads CASSSPGPDTQYF. The CDR3 coding sequence is TGTGCCAGCAGCTCACCCGGGCCAGATACGCAGTATTTT.

The genes are TRBV10-3 and TRBJ1-3; no clear D gene. The CDR3 has 15 amino acids. V dropped 8 bases and J dropped 0 bases, with 14 bases sitting between them. Germline V gene lookup returns CDR1 ENHRY and CDR2 SYGVKD. Written as DNA, the CDR3 is TGTGCCATCTCCGAAGTATATGGCTCTGGAAACACCATATATTTT. Encoded protein: CAISEVYGSGNTIYF.

This clone appeared a few times. The chain recombines TRBV7-8 with TRBJ1-1; TRBD1 matches at 9 bases. The length of the CDR3 is 15 residues. The junction had 8 bases not matched to a gene; V was cut back by 5 bases and J by 4 bases. Germline V CDR1 and CDR2: SGHVS, FQNEAQ. For the CDR3, the DNA is TGTGCCAGCAGCCCACTGACAGGGGGGGGCACTGAAGCTTTCTTT. Residues: CASSPLTGGGTEAFF.

The chain joins TRBV6-2 or TRBV6-3 to TRBJ1-4; no reliable D call. The CDR3 consists of 12 residues. Trimming cost V 6 bases and J 7 bases, with 9 bases left between them. Germline assignment: CDR1 MNHEY and CDR2 SVGEGT. CDR3 protein: CASSRTGEKLFF. CDR3 sequence (DNA): TGTGCCAGCAGCCGCACGGGTGAAAAACTGTTTTTT.

The CDR3: CASSLFGTRKYF. The CDR3 DNA sequence: TGTGCCAGCAGCCTCTTCGGGACTCGAAAGTACTTC. V is TRBV14 and J is TRBJ2-4; TRBD2 is a possible D gene (6 bases). In germline, CDR1 is SGHDN, CDR2 FVKESK. This CDR3 spans 12 amino acids. V was trimmed by 4 bases and J by 14 bases, leaving 15 bases between them.

This chain links TRBV5-1 with TRBJ2-3; 10 nucleotides align to TRBD1. V dropped 4 bases and J dropped 5; count of bases not matched to a gene: 13. The germline CDR1 and CDR2 sequences are SGHRS and YFSETQ. The CDR3 runs 17 residues. This chain's CDR3 is CASSRYPGQGVGDTQYF. In DNA, the CDR3 is TGCGCCAGCAGCCGATATCCAGGACAGGGGGTGGGAGATACGCAGTATTTT.

The V call is TRBV3-1 (or the pseudogene TRBV3-2), the J call TRBJ1-6; no firm D call. This CDR3 has 18 residues. Germline assignment: CDR1 LGHDT and CDR2 YNNKEL (reference sequence). V was trimmed by 0 bases and J by 0 bases, leaving 12 bases between them. The CDR3 DNA is TGTGCCAGCAGCCAAGAGCGCAGGCAGGTCTCCTATAATTCACCCCTCCACTTT. Translated: CASSQERRQVSYNSPLHF.

This clone has just a few counts. J is TRBJ1-5 and V is TRBV24-1, with a possible D match to TRBD1 (6 bases). The CDR3 runs to 16 residues. The V end lost 3 bases, the J end lost 5 bases, and 16 bases lay between the germline ends. CDR1 is KGHDR and CDR2 is SFDVKD in the germline V gene. The CDR3 region has the DNA TGTGCCACCAGTGATCCGGGGGCGGGTCCGGATCAGCCCCAGCATTTT. Residues: CATSDPGAGPDQPQHF.

This chain joins TRBV7-8 and TRBJ1-1; maybe TRBD1 (5 bases). Germline CDR1 SGHVS, CDR2 FQNEAQ. The germline V and J ends were trimmed by 2 bases and 1 base, with 14 bases remaining between them. The CDR3 totals 16 residues. CDR3 nucleotides: TGTGCCAGCAGCTTATATGGGGGACTGGGGAACACTGAAGCTTTCTTT. This translates into CASSLYGGLGNTEAFF.

The chain recombines TRBV7-6 with TRBJ2-5; D remains ambiguous. This CDR3 has 15 amino acids. V was shortened by 5 bases and J by 1 base, with 14 bases between the two germline ends. Germline V gene sequence: CDR1 SGHVS, CDR2 FNYEAQ. The CDR3 DNA follows: TGTGCCAGCAGCCTTATAAGGGCGTCCCAAGAGACCCAGTACTTC. Residues: CASSLIRASQETQYF. Combining the CDR3 with reference TRBV7-6 and TRBJ2-5 gives the whole variable domain GAGVSQSPRYKVTKRGQDVALRCDPISGHVSLYWYRQALGQGPEFLTYFNYEAQQDKSGLPNDRFSAERPEGSISTLTIQRTEQRDSAMYRCASSLIRASQETQYFGPGTRLLVL.

V gene TRBV7-9 combines with J gene TRBJ1-1; D ambiguous. The CDR3 spans 15 residues. Trimming took 1 base from V and 7 from J, leaving 16 bases between them. Germline V CDR1 and CDR2: SEHNR, FQNEAQ (reference sequence). The DNA of the CDR3 is TGTGCCAGCAGCTTAGTCGGGTTTTCCTCCCGTGAAGCTTTCTTT. Its protein product is CASSLVGFSSREAFF.

The chain is built from TRBV28 and TRBJ1-4; TRBD1 is a possible D gene (5 bases). This CDR3 has 16 amino acids. Germline CDR1 is MDHEN and CDR2 is SYDVKM. The ends were cut back, 6 bases at V and 6 bases at J, with 20 bases in the middle. The CDR3 bases are TGTGCCAGCAGCTCTCCGGGGGAGCGGTGGGATGAAAAACTGTTTTTT. Translated, it gives CASSSPGERWDEKLFF.